This T cell receptor (beta chain) was captured by sequencing in a study of post-analysis software for immune sequencing data. The table lists this clonotype with many counts. No antigen is known for it. V lost 8 bases to trimming and J lost 3 bases; unmatched junction nucleotides: 7. This CDR3 contains 13 residues. The study's findings and limits: Patients used a few TRBV segments, including TRBV5-6, TRBV5-1 and TRBV20-1, more often than controls. Normalized Chao1 diversity was significantly reduced in patients versus controls.

Unique molecular identifiers tagged the TCR beta cDNA libraries. TCRdb reanalysed the PCR reads using MiXCR and keeps one entry per CDR3 protein. The table lists around 770,000 distinct CDR3 sequences, about 43% of them singletons. The chain uses TRBV12-3 or TRBV12-4 and TRBJ2-7, with 7 bases matching TRBD1. The receptor's source is a girl aged 10 to 17 with multiple sclerosis. The material sequenced was blood. CDR3 residues: CASSPSGGYEQYF. CDR3 nucleotide sequence: TGTGCCAGCTCTCCCTCAGGGGGCTACGAGCAGTACTTC.